This T cell receptor (beta chain) appears in the sequencing data of a study of CD8+CD57+ T cells in acquired aplastic anemia. The wider study: An average of roughly 3 ug of DNA was obtained from sorted CD4+ and CD8+ cells.

This clonotype occurred once. Both TCR beta VDJ combination and CDR3 sequence profiling were carried out. Genomic DNA was the template for this profiling. MiXCR was run by TCRdb on the reads, yielding one entry per CDR3 protein. The table records some 290,000 distinct CDR3 sequences, roughly half of them present only once. Losses at the gene ends were 0 bases for V and 9 bases for J; bases not matched to a gene: 5. Germline V CDR1 and CDR2: LNHNV, YYDKDF (reference sequence). There are 14 residues in the CDR3. The specimen was sorted CD4+, CD8+, or CD8+CD57+ T cells (not recorded which) from PBMCs. This sequence was found in a human donor with severe aplastic anemia or a healthy control (not recorded which). The genes are TRBV15 and TRBJ2-3, with 8 positions matching TRBD1. CDR3 loop: CATSRDTTGATQYF. CDR3 coding DNA: TGTGCCACCAGCAGAGATACGACAGGGGCGACGCAGTATTTT.